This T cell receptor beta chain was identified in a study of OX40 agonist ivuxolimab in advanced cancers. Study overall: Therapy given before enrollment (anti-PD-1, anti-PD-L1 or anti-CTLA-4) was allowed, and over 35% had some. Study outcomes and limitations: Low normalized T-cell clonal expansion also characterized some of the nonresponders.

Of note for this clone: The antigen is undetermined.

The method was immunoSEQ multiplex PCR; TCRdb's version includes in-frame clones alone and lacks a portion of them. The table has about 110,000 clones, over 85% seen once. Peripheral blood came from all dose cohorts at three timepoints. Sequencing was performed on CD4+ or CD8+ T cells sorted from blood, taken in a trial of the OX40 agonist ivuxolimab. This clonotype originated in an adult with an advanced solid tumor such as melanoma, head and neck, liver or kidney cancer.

The CDR3 is CASSAIRGTQYF. The CDR3 DNA is TGTGCCAGCAGTGCCATACGGGGGACCCAGTACTTC. This rearrangement joins TRBV2 to TRBJ2-5; D may be TRBD2 (5 bases). Trimming cost V 4 bases and J 7 bases, with 10 bases left between them. The CDR3 is 12 amino acids. Germline V gene data show CDR1 as SNHLY and CDR2 as FYNNEI.